The sequence of this T cell receptor beta chain was determined in a study of T cell responses to AZD1222 COVID-19 vaccine. Study results and caveats: In a largely white British group with more females than males, clonal diversity was possibly underestimated.

This clone was seen once. Its specificity is unknown. Trimming shortened V by 4 bases and J by 8 bases, and 9 bases separated the two germline ends. This CDR3 contains 12 residues. CDR1 and CDR2 (germline): LNHNV, YYDKDF (reference sequence). TCRdb's copy holds only in-frame clones and misses some; the assay was immunoSEQ multiplex PCR. Of about 75,000 clones listed, roughly 88% are singletons. Sequences were derived from peripheral blood, sampled 28 days after the second dose of the MenACWY control vaccine. This chain links TRBV15 with TRBJ2-1; the D is unclear. The origin of this receptor is an adult who received the MenACWY meningococcal vaccine as a control. CDR3 sequence (DNA): TGTGCCACCAGCAACTGGTTGCATGAGCAGTTCTTC. This sequence encodes CATSNWLHEQFF.